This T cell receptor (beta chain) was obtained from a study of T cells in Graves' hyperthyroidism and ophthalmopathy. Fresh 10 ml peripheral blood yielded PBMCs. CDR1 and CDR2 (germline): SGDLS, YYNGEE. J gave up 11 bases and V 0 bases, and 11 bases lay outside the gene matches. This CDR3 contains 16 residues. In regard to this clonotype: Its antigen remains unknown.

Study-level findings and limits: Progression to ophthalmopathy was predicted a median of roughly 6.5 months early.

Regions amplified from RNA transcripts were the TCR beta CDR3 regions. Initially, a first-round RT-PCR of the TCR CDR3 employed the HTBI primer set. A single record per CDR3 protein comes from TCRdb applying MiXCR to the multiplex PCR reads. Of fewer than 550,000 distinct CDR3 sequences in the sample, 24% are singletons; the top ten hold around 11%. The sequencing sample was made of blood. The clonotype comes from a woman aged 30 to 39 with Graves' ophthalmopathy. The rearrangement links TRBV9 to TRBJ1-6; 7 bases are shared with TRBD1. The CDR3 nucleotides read TGTGCCAGCAGCGTAGCTGGGGACGGCACAGGGGCACCCCTCCACTTT. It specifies CASSVAGDGTGAPLHF.